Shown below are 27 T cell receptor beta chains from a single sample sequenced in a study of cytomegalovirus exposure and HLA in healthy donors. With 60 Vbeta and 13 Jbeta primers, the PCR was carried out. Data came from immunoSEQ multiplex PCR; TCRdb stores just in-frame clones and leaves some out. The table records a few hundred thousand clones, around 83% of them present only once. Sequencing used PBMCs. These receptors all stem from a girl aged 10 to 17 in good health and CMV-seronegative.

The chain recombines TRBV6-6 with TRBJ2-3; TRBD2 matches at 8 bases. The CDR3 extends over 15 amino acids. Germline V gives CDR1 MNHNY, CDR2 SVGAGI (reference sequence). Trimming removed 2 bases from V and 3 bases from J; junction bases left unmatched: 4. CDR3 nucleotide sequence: TGTGCCAGCAGTTACAGCGGGGGATCGACAGATACGCAGTATTTT. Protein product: CASSYSGGSTDTQYF.

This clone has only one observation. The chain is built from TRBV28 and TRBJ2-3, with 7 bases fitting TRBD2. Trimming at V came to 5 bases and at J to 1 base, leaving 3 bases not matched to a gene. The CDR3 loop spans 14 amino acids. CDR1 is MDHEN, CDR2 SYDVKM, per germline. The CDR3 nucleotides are TGTGCCAGCAGTCGTGGGGGGGGCACAGATACGCAGTATTTT. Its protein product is CASSRGGGTDTQYF.

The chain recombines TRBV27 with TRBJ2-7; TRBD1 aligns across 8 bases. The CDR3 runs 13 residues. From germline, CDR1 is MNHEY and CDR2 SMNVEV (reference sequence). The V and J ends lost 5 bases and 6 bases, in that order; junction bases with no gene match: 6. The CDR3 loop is CASSLRGTGEQYF. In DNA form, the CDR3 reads TGTGCCAGCAGTCTCAGGGGGACAGGCGAGCAGTACTTC.

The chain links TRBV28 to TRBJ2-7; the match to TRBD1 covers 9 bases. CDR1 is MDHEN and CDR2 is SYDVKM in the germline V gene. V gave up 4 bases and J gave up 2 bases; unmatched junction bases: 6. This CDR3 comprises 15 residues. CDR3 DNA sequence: TGTGCCAGCAGTTCATGGGACAGGGTGACCTACGAGCAGTACTTC. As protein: CASSSWDRVTYEQYF.

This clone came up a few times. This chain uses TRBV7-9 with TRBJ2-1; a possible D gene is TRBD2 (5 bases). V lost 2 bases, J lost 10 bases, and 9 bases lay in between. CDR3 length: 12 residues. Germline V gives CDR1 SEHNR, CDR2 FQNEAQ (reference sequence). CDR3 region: CASSLLATEQFF. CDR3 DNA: TGTGCCAGCAGCTTACTAGCTACCGAGCAGTTCTTC.

CDR3 nucleotides: TGTGCCAGCAGGAGGACCGGGACAGAATTCTCTGGGGCCAACGTCCTGACTTTC. Protein product: CASRRTGTEFSGANVLTF. The chain combines TRBV7-9 with TRBJ2-6, with 7 bases that match TRBD1. Germline lookup yields CDR1 SEHNR and CDR2 FQNEAQ (reference sequence). The J segment lost 0 bases and the V segment lost 6 bases, leaving 11 bases of the junction unmatched. The CDR3 has 18 amino acids.

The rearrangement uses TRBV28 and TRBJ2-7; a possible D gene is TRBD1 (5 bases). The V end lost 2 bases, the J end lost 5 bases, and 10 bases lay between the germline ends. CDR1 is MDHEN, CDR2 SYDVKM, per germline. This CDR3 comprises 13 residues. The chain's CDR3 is CASSLQGFDEQYF. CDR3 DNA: TGTGCCAGCAGTTTACAGGGTTTCGACGAGCAGTACTTC.

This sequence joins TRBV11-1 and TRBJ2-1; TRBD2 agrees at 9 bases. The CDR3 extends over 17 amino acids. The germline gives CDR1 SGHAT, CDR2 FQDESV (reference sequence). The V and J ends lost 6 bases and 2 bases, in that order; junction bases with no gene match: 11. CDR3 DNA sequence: TGTGCCAGCAGAACCATCATAGCGGGAGCGGCCTACAATGAGCAGTTCTTC. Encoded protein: CASRTIIAGAAYNEQFF.

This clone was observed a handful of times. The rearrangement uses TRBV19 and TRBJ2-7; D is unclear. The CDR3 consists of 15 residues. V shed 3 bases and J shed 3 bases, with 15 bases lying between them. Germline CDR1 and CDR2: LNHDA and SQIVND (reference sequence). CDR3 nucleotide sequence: TGTGCCAGTAGTATGCGTGGCAGTCAGGACTACGAGCAGTACTTC. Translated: CASSMRGSQDYEQYF. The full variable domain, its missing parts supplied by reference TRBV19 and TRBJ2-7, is DGGITQSPKYLFRKEGQNVTLSCEQNLNHDAMYWYRQDPGQGLRLIYYSQIVNDFQKGDIAEGYSVSREKKESFPLTVTSAQKNPTAFYLCASSMRGSQDYEQYFGPGTRLTVT.

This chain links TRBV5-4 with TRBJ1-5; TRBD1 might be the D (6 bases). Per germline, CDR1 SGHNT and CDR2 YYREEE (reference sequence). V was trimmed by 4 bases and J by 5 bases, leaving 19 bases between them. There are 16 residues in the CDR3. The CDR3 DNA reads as TGTGCCAGCAGCCAAGAGAGAGGGGACATACATCAGCCCCAGCATTTT. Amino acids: CASSQERGDIHQPQHF.

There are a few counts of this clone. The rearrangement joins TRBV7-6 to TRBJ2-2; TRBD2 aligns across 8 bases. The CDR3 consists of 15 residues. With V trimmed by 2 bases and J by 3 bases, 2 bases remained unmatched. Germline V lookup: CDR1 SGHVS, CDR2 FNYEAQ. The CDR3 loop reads CASSLSGGDTGELFF. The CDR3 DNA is TGTGCCAGCAGCTTAAGCGGGGGAGACACCGGGGAGCTGTTTTTT.

The CDR3 sequence: CASSHNLRDRGHEQYF. DNA for the CDR3: TGTGCCAGCAGTCACAACCTCCGGGACAGGGGCCACGAGCAGTACTTC. V gene TRBV27 combines with J gene TRBJ2-7, with 10 positions matching TRBD1. The V gene's germline CDR1 is MNHEY and CDR2 SMNVEV (reference sequence). The CDR3 extends over 16 amino acids. Trimming removed 5 bases from V and 5 bases from J; junction bases left unmatched: 12.

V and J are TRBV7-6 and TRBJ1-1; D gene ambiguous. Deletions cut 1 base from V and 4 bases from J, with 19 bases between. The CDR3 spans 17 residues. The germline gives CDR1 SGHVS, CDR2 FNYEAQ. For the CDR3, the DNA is TGTGCCAGCAGCTTAGTTGCGGCGGGGTTTTCGGGCACTGAAGCTTTCTTT. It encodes CASSLVAAGFSGTEAFF.

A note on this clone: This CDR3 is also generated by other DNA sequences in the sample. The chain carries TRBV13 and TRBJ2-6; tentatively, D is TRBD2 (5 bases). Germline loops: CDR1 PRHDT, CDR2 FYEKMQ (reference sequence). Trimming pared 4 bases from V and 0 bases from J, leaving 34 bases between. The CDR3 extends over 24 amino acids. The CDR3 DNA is TGTGCCAGCAGCTCCCACTCAAACCCGACTCCCCCGGGGAAACTCAGCTCTGGGGCCAACGTCCTGACTTTC. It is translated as CASSSHSNPTPPGKLSSGANVLTF. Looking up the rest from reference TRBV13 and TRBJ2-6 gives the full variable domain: AAGVIQSPRHLIKEKRETATLKCYPIPRHDTVYWYQQGPGQDPQFLISFYEKMQSDKGSIPDRFSAQQFSDYHSELNMSSLELGDSALYFCASSSHSNPTPPGKLSSGANVLTFGAGSRLTVL.

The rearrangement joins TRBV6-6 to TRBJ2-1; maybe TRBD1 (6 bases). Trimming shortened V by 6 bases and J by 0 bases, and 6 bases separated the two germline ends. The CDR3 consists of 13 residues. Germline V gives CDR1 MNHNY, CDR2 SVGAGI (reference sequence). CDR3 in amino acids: CASSRGSYNEQFF. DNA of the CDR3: TGTGCCAGCAGCAGGGGCTCCTACAATGAGCAGTTCTTC.

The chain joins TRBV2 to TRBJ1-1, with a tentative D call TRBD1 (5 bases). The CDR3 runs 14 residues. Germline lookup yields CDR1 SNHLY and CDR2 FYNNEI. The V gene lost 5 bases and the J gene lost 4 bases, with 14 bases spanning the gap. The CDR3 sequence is CASSYRNQGTEAFF. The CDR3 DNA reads TGTGCCAGCAGTTACCGAAATCAGGGCACTGAAGCTTTCTTT.

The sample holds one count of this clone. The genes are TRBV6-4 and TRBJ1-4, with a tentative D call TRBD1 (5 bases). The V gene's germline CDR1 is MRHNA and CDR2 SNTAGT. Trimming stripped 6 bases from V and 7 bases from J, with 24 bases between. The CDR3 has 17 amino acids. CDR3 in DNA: TGTGCCAGCAGAGACGGCTGGTCCAGGGCTAGAGGTGAAAAACTGTTTTTT. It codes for CASRDGWSRARGEKLFF.

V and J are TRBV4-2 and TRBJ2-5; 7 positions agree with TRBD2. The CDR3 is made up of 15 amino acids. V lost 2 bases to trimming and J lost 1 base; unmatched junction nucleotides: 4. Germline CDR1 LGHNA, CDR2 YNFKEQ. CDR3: CASSQREEGQETQYF. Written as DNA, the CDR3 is TGTGCCAGCAGCCAACGGGAGGAGGGCCAAGAGACCCAGTACTTC.

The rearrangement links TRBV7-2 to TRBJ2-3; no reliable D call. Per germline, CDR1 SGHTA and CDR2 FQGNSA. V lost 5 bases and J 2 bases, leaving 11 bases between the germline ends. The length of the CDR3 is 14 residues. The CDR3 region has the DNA TGTGCCAGCAGCCTTACTACCCCCACAGATACGCAGTATTTT. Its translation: CASSLTTPTDTQYF.

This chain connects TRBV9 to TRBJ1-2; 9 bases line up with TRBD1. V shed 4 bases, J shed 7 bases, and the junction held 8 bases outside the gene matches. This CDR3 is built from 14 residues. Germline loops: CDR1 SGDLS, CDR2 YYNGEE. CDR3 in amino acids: CASSPGQGSFGYTF. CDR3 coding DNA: TGTGCCAGCAGCCCGGGACAGGGTTCCTTTGGCTACACCTTC.

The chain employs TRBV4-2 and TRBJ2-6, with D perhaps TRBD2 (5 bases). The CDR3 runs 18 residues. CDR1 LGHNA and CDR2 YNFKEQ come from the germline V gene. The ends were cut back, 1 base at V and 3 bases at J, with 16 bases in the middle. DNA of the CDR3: TGTGCCAGCAGCCAAGGTCCTCGGCTAGCTGGTGGGGCCAACGTCCTGACTTTC. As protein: CASSQGPRLAGGANVLTF.

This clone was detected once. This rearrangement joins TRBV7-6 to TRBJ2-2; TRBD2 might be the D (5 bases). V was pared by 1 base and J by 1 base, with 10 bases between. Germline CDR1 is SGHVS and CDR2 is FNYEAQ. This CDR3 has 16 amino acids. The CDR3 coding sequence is TGTGCCAGCAGCTTAGTTTACGGGAAGAACACCGGGGAGCTGTTTTTT. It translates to CASSLVYGKNTGELFF.

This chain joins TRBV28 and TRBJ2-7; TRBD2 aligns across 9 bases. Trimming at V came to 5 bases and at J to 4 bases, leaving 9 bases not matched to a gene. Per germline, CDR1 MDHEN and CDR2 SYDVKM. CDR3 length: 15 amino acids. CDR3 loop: CASSIPSGKWYEQYF. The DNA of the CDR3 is TGTGCCAGCAGTATCCCTAGCGGGAAGTGGTACGAGCAGTACTTC. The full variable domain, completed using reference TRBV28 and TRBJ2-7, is DVKVTQSSRYLVKRTGEKVFLECVQDMDHENMFWYRQDPGLGLRLIYFSYDVKMKEKGDIPEGYSVSREKKERFSLILESASTNQTSMYLCASSIPSGKWYEQYFGPGTRLTVT.

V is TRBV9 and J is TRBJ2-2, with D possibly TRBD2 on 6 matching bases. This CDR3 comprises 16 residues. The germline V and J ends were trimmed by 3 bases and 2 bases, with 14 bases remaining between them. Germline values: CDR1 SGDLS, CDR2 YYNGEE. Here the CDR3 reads CASSGDRDSNTGELFF. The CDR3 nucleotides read TGTGCCAGCAGCGGAGACCGGGACTCTAACACCGGGGAGCTGTTTTTT.

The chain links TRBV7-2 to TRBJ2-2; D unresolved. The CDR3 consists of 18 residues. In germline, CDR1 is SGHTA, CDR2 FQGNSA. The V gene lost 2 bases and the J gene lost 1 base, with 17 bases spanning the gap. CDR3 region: CASSLRPSVDLNTGELFF. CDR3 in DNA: TGTGCCAGCAGCTTACGCCCGTCGGTTGATTTGAACACCGGGGAGCTGTTTTTT.

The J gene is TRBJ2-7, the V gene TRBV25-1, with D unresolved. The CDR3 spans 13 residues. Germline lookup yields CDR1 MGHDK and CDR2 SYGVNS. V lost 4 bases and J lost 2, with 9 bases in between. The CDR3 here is CASSAYEAYEQYF. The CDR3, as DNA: TGTGCCAGCAGTGCCTATGAGGCCTACGAGCAGTACTTC.

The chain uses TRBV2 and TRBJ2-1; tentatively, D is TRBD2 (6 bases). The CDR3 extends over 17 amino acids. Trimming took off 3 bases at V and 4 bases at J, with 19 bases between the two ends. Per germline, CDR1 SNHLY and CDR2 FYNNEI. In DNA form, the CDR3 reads TGTGCCAGCAGTGAGGCCTGGGTTAGCGGTCAGTACAATGAGCAGTTCTTC. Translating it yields CASSEAWVSGQYNEQFF.